The 15 T cell receptor beta chains below were found in one sample sequenced in a study of cytomegalovirus exposure and HLA in healthy donors. This PCR relied on a set of 60 Vbeta primers and 13 Jbeta primers. The assay was immunoSEQ multiplex PCR, and TCRdb's table has in-frame clones only and misses some. The repertoire holds some 100,000 clones, with 75% as singletons. Sample: PBMCs. These receptors were taken from a male donor in good health and CMV-seropositive.

This clone was counted only a few times. The V call is TRBV18, the J call TRBJ2-3; unclear D gene. Germline V gene lookup returns CDR1 KGHSH and CDR2 LQKENI. The CDR3 runs to 13 residues. The germline V and J ends were trimmed by 4 bases and 8 bases, with 13 bases remaining between them. CDR3: CASSQVVETTQYF. The CDR3 nucleotides are TGTGCCAGCTCACAAGTAGTGGAGACTACGCAGTATTTT.

The rearrangement links TRBV28 to TRBJ1-1, with 7 nucleotides matching TRBD1. This CDR3 has 14 amino acids. V was clipped by 5 bases and J by 6 bases; unmatched bases: 9. CDR1 is MDHEN, CDR2 SYDVKM, per germline. In DNA, the CDR3 is TGTGCCAGCAGTGAAGGGGGCCTGGGGGCTGAAGCTTTCTTT. Protein sequence: CASSEGGLGAEAFF.

The chain employs TRBV2 and TRBJ1-4, with D possibly being TRBD1 (6 bases). The CDR3 consists of 14 residues. Germline CDR1 is SNHLY and CDR2 is FYNNEI. Trimming removed 6 bases at V and 2 bases at J, with 10 bases between. CDR3 loop: CASSQQGTNEKLFF. As DNA, the CDR3 is TGTGCCAGCAGCCAACAGGGTACTAATGAAAAACTGTTTTTT.

The DNA of the CDR3 is TGTGCCACCAGCAGAGATCTAGGACAGGCCTCCTACGAGCAGTACTTC. As protein: CATSRDLGQASYEQYF. This rearrangement joins TRBV15 to TRBJ2-7, with 7 positions matching TRBD1. Germline CDR1 and CDR2: LNHNV and YYDKDF (reference sequence). The CDR3 consists of 16 residues. Trimming removed 0 bases from V and 0 bases from J; junction bases left unmatched: 5. The variable domain in full, completed from reference TRBV15 and TRBJ2-7, reads DAMVIQNPRYQVTQFGKPVTLSCSQTLNHNVMYWYQQKSSQAPKLLFHYYDKDFNNEADTPDNFQSRRPNTSFCFLDIRSPGLGDTAMYLCATSRDLGQASYEQYFGPGTRLTVT.

In regard to this clone: The junction shows a germline mismatch at one end, possibly a read error. The chain carries TRBV7-7 and TRBJ2-2; 8 positions agree with TRBD1. Germline V lookup: CDR1 SSHAT, CDR2 FNYEAQ (reference sequence). The CDR3 runs 15 residues. The CDR3 region has the DNA TGTGCTAGCAGCCTGACAGGGGCGTTAGACGGGGAGCTGTTTTTT. This gives the protein CASSLTGALDGELFF.

The chain couples TRBV6-5 to TRBJ2-7; D possibly corresponds to TRBD1 (6 bases). V was shortened by 6 bases and J by 3 bases, with 15 bases between the two germline ends. The CDR3 sequence is 14 residues long. Germline CDR1 and CDR2: MNHEY and SVGAGI. As DNA, the CDR3 is TGTGCCAGCAGACCTTCGGGACATGGCTACGAGCAGTACTTC. Translation: CASRPSGHGYEQYF.

V usage is TRBV30 and J usage is TRBJ2-7, with D possibly being TRBD2 (6 bases). Trimming took off 2 bases at V and 1 base at J, with 12 bases between the two ends. This CDR3 has 14 residues. CDR1 is GTSNPN, CDR2 SVGIG, per germline (reference sequence). The chain's CDR3 is CAWSNGGTSYEQYF. The CDR3 DNA is TGTGCCTGGAGTAACGGGGGAACGTCCTACGAGCAGTACTTC.

This chain connects TRBV5-1 to TRBJ1-2; a weak D match, TRBD1 (6 bases). Per germline, CDR1 SGHRS and CDR2 YFSETQ. The CDR3 extends over 14 amino acids. V lost 2 bases and J lost 7, with 15 bases in between. The CDR3 protein is CASSLQGPYGGYTF. DNA for the CDR3: TGCGCCAGCAGCTTACAGGGTCCCTATGGTGGCTACACCTTC.

Comments on this clone: The sample has other DNA sequences that encode this CDR3 too. This chain uses TRBV9 with TRBJ1-1, with D unresolved. The CDR3 has 13 amino acids. The germline gives CDR1 SGDLS, CDR2 YYNGEE. The ends were cut back, 0 bases at V and 1 base at J, with 4 bases in the middle. The CDR3 sequence: CASSVAGNTEAFF. In DNA form, the CDR3 reads TGTGCCAGCAGCGTAGCAGGGAACACTGAAGCTTTCTTT.

This clone appeared a few times. This chain connects TRBV7-8 to TRBJ2-5; D remains ambiguous. V was shortened by 5 bases and J by 5 bases, with 6 bases between the two germline ends. Germline V gives CDR1 SGHVS, CDR2 FQNEAQ. The CDR3 contains 11 residues. The CDR3 sequence is CASSLSETQYF. The CDR3 DNA sequence: TGTGCCAGCAGCCTATCGGAGACCCAGTACTTC.

CDR3 region: CASSVAGGTGDGYTF. Here the CDR3 DNA reads TGTGCCAGCAGCGTAGCTGGGGGGACAGGGGACGGCTACACCTTC. This chain uses TRBV9 with TRBJ1-2, with 10 bases fitting TRBD1. Germline CDR1 reads SGDLS; CDR2 reads YYNGEE. The ends lost 0 bases at V and 8 bases at J; junction bases unmatched: 7. The length of the CDR3 is 15 residues.

V gene TRBV29-1 combines with J gene TRBJ2-3; 7 bases agree with TRBD2. The J segment lost 0 bases and the V segment lost 5 bases, leaving 8 bases of the junction unmatched. Germline loops: CDR1 SQVTM, CDR2 ANQGSEA. The CDR3 totals 15 residues. The CDR3 DNA is TGCAGCGTTCATATGGGCGGGGGAAGCACAGATACGCAGTATTTT. Encoded protein: CSVHMGGGSTDTQYF.

The chain is built from TRBV5-1 and TRBJ2-4; possibly TRBD1 for D (6 bases). Between the trimmed V and J ends, which lost 3 bases and 5 bases, there was a span of 27 bases. The CDR3 sequence is 19 residues long. From germline, CDR1 is SGHRS and CDR2 YFSETQ. CDR3: CASSSQPGRGLSQENIQYF. The CDR3 bases are TGCGCCAGCAGCTCCCAACCCGGCAGGGGATTGTCCCAAGAAAACATTCAGTACTTC.

This clone has more than one count but fewer than ten. The chain uses TRBV4-3 and TRBJ1-2, with 7 bases fitting TRBD1. Germline CDR1 is LGHNA and CDR2 is YSLEER. This CDR3 region has 15 residues. Trimming took 0 bases from V and 6 from J; bases not matched to a gene: 7. The CDR3 sequence is CASSQDLRQGDGYTF. Written as DNA, the CDR3 is TGCGCCAGCAGCCAAGATTTGAGACAGGGTGATGGCTACACCTTC.

The chain combines TRBV28 with TRBJ1-5, with unresolved D. Trimming pared 2 bases from V and 4 bases from J, leaving 15 bases between. The CDR3 covers 16 residues. The V gene's germline CDR1 is MDHEN and CDR2 SYDVKM. CDR3 sequence (DNA): TGTGCCAGCAGTTTAGGACTCCGTTTCGGTAATCAGCCCCAGCATTTT. Translation: CASSLGLRFGNQPQHF.